The clone carrying this T cell receptor beta chain was counted once. Its antigen is not known. TCRdb re-derived calls from the reads in MiXCR, one entry per CDR3 protein. Of 150,000 or so distinct CDR3 sequences in the sample, around 24% are singletons; the top ten hold approximately 10%. The sample originates from a study of T cell repertoires in cytomegalovirus infection. The V gene lost 7 bases and the J gene lost 4 bases, with 17 bases spanning the gap. CDR1 MNHEY and CDR2 SVGEGT come from the germline V gene. The CDR3 totals 15 residues. Study conclusions and caveats: The ex vivo response showed dominance by HLA-C-restricted CMV-specific TCR beta clonotypes.

The clonotype was recovered from a human donor in good health (CMV status not recorded). Some clones in this sample may be carry-over from other donors' samples. The chain carries TRBV6-2 or TRBV6-3 and TRBJ1-3, with D hard to call. The specimen was PBMCs. The CDR3 DNA sequence: TGTGCCAGCACCCCCTGGAGTCTAACGGGAAACACCATATATTTT. It translates to CASTPWSLTGNTIYF.